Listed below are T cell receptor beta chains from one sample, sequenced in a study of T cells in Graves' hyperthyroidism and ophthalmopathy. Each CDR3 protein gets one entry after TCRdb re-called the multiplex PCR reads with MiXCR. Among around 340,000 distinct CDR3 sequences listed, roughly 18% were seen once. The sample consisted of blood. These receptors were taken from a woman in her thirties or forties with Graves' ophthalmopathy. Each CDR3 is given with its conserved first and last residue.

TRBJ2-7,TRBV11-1,CASSWTTPGLGEQYF
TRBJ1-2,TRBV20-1,CSASDRALTGYTF
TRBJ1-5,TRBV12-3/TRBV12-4,CASSLKGTQPQHF
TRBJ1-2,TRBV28,CASSPGTGENYGYTF
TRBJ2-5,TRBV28,CATRGGRGETQYF
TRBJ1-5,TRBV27,CASSLTLDRPQHF
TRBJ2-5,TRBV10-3,CAISGGETQYF
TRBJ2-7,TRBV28,CASSEIGTVDYEQYF
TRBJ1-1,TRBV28,CASSPPTQGKAFF
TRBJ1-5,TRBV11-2,CATSPLGRANNQPQHF
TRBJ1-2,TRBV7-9,CASSPNRGAINGYTF
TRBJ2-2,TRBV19,CASKLRGNRGANTGELFF
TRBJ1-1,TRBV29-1,CSADIAGMNTEAFF
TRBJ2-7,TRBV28,CASSLDSRSYEQYF
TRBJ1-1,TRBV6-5,CASSYVGRDTEAFF
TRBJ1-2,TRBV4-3,CASSANRGPLDGYTF
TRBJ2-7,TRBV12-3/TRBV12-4,CASRDFTYEQYF
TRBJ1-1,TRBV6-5,CAGSYSRSPYEAFF
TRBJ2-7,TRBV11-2,CASRRVGEQYF
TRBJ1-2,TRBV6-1,CASTRTGGDYGYTF
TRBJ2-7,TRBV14,CASSQGPGHPSEQYF
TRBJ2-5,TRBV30,CAWSGGETQYF
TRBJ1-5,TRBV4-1,CASSQDGGSNQPQHF
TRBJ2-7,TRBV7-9,CASSFGDRDYEQYF
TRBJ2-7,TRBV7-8,CASSLVEVRSYEQYF
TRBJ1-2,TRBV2,CASRGRESPGYTF
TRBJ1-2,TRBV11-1,CASSSRRPQRGGDYGYTF
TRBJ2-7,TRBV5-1,CASSLVGRGRTKDEQYF
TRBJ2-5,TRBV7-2,CASSPGGSDQETQYF
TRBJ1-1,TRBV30,CAFQVDTEAFF
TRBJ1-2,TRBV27,CASSRMDRRNGYTF
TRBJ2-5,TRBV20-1,CSAATSGRETQYF
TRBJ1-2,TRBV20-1,CSAEKGALGDGYTF
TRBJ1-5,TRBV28,CASNEGGNQPQHF
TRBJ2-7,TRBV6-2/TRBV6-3,CASSYEVSYEQYF
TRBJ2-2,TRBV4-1,CASSLNRGDTGELFF
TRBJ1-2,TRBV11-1,CASSLVRASSGYTF
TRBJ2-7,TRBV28,CASSAVSYEQYF
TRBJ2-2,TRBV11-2,CASSFDHRMNTGELFF
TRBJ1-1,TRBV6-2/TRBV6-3,CASSRGSEAFF
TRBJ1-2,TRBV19,CASSRRIGNYGYTF
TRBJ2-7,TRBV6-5,CASRSTGASSYEQYF
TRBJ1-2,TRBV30,CAWSVQGYYGYTF
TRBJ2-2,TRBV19,CASRDGTSGRYTGELFF
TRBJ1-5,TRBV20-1,CSAIRDTYSNQPQHF
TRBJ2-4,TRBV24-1,CATSDPRQGARGIQYF
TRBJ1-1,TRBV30,CAWSILDRNTEAFF
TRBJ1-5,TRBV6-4,CASTIDGNQPQPF
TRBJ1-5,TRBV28,CASKSRGTGGLTQPQHF
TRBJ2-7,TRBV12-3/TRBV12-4,CASSSPTMKYEQYF
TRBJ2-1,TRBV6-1,CASSHPQRAPYNEQFF
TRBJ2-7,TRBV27,CASSERGQGSARGEQYF
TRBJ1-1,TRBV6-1,CASSESFWTGSTEAFF
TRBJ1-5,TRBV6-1,CASTEFGPQHF
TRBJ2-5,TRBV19,CASSMSRNQETQYF